Presented here are 3 T cell receptor beta chains from one specimen sequenced in a study of blood T cell repertoires in COVID-19. Sequenced by immunoSEQ multiplex PCR; TCRdb stores in-frame clones only, minus some. This sample has over 100,000 clones, with roughly 91% found just once. The sample taken for sequencing was peripheral blood. These receptors were collected from a man between 60 and 70 years old with COVID-19, enrolled during active disease.

The V gene is TRBV30, the J gene TRBJ2-7; 8 positions agree with TRBD2. The CDR3 is 14 residues long. The V gene's germline CDR1 is GTSNPN and CDR2 SVGIG (reference sequence). J was trimmed by 3 bases and V by 4 bases; bases with no gene match: 8. CDR3 sequence (DNA): TGTGCCTGGACCCCAGCGGGGGTTATCTACGAGCAGTACTTC. Protein: CAWTPAGVIYEQYF.

The chain recombines TRBV27 with TRBJ1-1; 7 nucleotides align to TRBD1. The length of the CDR3 is 16 residues. CDR1 is MNHEY and CDR2 is SMNVEV in the germline V gene (reference sequence). The J segment lost 6 bases and the V segment lost 3 bases, leaving 13 bases of the junction unmatched. For the CDR3, the DNA is TGTGCCAGCAGTTTCACCGGGGGCATCAGGGGGGCTGAAGCTTTCTTT. Translated, it gives CASSFTGGIRGAEAFF.

This rearrangement joins TRBV11-2 to TRBJ1-5; D is uncertain. The V end was cut by 1 base, the J end by 7 bases, with 11 bases between. Germline assignment: CDR1 SGHAT and CDR2 FQNNGV. The CDR3 is made up of 14 amino acids. CDR3 region: CASSLGGKNQPQHF. In DNA, the CDR3 is TGTGCCAGCAGCTTAGGAGGGAAAAACCAGCCCCAGCATTTT.